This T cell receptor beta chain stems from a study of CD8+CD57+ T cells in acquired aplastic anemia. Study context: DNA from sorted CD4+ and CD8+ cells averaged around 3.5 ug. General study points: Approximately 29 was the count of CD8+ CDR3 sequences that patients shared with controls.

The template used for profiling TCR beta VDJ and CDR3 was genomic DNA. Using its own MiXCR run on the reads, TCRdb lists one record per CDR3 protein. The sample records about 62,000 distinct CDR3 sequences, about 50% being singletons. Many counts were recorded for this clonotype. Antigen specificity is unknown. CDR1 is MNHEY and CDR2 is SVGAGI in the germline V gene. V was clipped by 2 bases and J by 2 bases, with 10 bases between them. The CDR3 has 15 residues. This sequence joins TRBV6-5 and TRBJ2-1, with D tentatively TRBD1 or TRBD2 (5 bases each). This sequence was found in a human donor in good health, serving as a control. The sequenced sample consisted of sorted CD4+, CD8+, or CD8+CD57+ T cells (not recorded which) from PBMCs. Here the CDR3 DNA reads TGTGCCAGCAGTTACAGAGGGGCCACCTACAATGAGCAGTTCTTC. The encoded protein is CASSYRGATYNEQFF.